This entry is about one T cell receptor beta chain. The J segment lost 8 bases and the V segment lost 0 bases, leaving 10 bases of the junction unmatched. CDR3 length: 16 amino acids. Germline CDR1 MGHRA, CDR2 YSYEKL. This sample was taken from a study of T cell changes during pregnancy in multiple sclerosis. Profiling relied on immunoSEQ multiplex PCR, and the TCRdb table lists in-frame clones only, not all of them. The sample records about 59,000 clones, around 94% being singletons. This clonotype originated in a female donor with multiple sclerosis, enrolled in a pregnancy study. This chain joins TRBV4-1 and TRBJ2-1, with TRBD1 matching over 7 bases. This specimen was CD8+ T cells from peripheral blood mononuclear cells, taken after pregnancy. The CDR3 sequence is CASSQDWEQGYYEQFF. The CDR3 nucleotides are TGCGCCAGCAGCCAAGATTGGGAACAGGGGTATTATGAGCAGTTCTTC.